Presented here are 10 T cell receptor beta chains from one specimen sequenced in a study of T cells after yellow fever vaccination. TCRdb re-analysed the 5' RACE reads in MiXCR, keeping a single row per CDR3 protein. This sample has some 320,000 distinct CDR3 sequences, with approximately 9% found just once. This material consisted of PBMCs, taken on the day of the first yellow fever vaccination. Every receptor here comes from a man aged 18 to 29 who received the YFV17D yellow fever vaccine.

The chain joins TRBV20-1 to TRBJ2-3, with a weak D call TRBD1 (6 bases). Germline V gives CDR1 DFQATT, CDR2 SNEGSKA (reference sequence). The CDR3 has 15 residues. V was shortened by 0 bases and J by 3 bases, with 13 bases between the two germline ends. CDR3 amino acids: CSARDYRQGTDTQYF. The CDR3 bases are TGCAGTGCTAGAGATTATAGGCAGGGGACAGATACGCAGTATTTT.

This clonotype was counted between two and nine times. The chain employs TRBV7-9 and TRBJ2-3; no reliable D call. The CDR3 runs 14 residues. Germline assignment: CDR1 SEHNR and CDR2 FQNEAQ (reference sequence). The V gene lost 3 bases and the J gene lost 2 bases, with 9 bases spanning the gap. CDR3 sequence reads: CASSLRTFTDTQYF. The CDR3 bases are TGTGCCAGCAGCTTGAGGACGTTCACAGATACGCAGTATTTT.

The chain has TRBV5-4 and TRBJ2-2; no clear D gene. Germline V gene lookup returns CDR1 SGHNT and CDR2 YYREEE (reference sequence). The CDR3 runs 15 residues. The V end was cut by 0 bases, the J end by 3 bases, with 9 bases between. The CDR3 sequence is CASSLAFADTGELFF. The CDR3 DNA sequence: TGTGCCAGCAGCTTGGCCTTTGCGGACACCGGGGAGCTGTTTTTT.

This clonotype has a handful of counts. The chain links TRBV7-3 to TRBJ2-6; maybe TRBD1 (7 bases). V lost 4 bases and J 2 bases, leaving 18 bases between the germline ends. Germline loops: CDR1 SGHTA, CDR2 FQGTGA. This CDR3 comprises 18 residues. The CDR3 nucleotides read TGTGCCAGCAGCTCCCCTGGAGGGGGCGATGCTGGGGCCAACGTCCTGACTTTC. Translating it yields CASSSPGGGDAGANVLTF.

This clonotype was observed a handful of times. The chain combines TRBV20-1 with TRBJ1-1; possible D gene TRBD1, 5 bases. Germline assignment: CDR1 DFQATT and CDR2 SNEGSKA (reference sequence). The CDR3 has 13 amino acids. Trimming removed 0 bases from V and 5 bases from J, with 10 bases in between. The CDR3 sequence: CSARDRWGTEAFF. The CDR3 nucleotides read TGCAGTGCTAGAGACCGATGGGGGACTGAAGCTTTCTTT.

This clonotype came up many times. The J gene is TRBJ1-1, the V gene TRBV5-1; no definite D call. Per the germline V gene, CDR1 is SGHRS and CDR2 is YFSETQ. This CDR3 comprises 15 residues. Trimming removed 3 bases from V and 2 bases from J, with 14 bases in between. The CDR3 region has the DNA TGCGCCAGCAGCTGGCGTCCCACCTTCAACACTGAAGCTTTCTTT. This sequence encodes CASSWRPTFNTEAFF.

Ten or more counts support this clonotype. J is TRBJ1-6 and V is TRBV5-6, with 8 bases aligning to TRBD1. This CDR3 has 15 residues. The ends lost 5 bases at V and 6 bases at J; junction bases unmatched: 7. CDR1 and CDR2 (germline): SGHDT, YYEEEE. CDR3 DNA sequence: TGTGCCAGCAGTTTTGAGGACAGGGTTAATTCACCCCTCCACTTT. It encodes CASSFEDRVNSPLHF.

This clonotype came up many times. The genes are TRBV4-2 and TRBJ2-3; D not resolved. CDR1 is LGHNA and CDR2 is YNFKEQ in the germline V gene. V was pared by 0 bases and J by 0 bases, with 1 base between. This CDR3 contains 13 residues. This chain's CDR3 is CASSQESTDTQYF. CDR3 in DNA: TGTGCCAGCAGCCAAGAAAGCACAGATACGCAGTATTTT.

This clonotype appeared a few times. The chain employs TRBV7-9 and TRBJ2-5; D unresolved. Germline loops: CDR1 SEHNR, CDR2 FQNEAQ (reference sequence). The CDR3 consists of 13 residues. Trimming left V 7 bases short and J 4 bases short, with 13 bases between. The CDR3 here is CASTPPKPETQYF. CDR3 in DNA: TGTGCCAGCACCCCACCGAAGCCAGAGACCCAGTACTTC.

The CDR3: CASSFSQHNQPQHF. The CDR3 coding sequence is TGTGCCAGCAGTTTCTCTCAACACAATCAGCCCCAGCATTTT. J is TRBJ1-5 and V is TRBV28; D not certain. Germline CDR1 MDHEN, CDR2 SYDVKM. Trimming stripped 3 bases from V and 3 bases from J, with 9 bases between. This CDR3 region has 14 residues.